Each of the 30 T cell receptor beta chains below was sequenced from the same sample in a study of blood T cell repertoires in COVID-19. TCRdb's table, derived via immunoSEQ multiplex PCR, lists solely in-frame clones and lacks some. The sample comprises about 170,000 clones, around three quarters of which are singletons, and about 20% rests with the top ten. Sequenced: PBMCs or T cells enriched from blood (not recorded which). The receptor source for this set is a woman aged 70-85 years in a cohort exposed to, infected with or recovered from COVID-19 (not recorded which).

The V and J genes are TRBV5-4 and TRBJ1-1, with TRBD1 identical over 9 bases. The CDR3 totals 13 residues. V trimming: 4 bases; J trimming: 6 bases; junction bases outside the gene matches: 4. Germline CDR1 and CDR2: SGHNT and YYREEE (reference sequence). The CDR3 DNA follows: TGTGCCAGCAGCCTAACAGGGGGCTCTGAAGCTTTCTTT. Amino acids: CASSLTGGSEAFF.

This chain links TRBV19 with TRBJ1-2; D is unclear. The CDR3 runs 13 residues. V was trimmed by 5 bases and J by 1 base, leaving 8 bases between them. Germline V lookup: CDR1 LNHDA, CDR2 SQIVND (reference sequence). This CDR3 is CASSLRLNYGYTF. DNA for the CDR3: TGTGCCAGTAGTTTGAGACTTAACTATGGCTACACCTTC.

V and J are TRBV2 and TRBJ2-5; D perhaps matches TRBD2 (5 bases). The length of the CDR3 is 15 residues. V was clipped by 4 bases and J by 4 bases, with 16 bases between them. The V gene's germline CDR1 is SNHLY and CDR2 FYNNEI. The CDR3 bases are TGTGCCAGCAGTGTGGAAGGAGGTTACATAGAGACCCAGTACTTC. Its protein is CASSVEGGYIETQYF.

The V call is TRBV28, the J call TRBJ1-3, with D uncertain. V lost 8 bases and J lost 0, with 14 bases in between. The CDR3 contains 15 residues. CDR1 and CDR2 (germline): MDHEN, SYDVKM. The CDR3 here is CASSLYMSSGNTIYF. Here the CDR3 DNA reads TGTGCCAGCTCCCTTTACATGTCCTCTGGAAACACCATATATTTT.

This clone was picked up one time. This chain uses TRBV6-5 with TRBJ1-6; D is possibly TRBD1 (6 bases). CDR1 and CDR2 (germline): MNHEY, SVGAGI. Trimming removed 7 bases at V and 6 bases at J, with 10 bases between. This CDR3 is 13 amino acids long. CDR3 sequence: CASTKGGNSPLHF. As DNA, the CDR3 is TGTGCCAGCACCAAAGGGGGTAATTCACCCCTCCACTTT.

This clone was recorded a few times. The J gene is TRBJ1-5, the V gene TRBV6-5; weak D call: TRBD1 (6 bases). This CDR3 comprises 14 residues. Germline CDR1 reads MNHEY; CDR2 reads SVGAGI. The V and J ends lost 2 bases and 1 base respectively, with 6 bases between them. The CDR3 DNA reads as TGTGCCAGCAGTTACGGACAGAGCAATCAGCCCCAGCATTTT. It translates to CASSYGQSNQPQHF.

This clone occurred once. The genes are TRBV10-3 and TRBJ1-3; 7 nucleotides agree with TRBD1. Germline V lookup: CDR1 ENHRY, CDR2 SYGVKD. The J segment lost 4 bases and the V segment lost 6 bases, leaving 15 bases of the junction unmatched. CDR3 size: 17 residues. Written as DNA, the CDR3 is TGTGCCATCAGCTTCCTCGGTAAAGGGACAGCAGGAAACACCATATATTTT. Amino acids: CAISFLGKGTAGNTIYF.

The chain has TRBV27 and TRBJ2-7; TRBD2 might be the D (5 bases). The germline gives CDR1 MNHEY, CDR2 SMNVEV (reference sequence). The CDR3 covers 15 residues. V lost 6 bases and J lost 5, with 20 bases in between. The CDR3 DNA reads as TGTGCCAGCAGCTCGCTTCCGGGGTCCAGCGACGAGCAGTACTTC. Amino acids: CASSSLPGSSDEQYF.

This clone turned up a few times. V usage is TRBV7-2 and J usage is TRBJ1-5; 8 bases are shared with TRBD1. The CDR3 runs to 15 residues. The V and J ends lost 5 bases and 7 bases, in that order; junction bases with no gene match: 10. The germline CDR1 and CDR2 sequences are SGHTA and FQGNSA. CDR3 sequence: CASSPGTGMGQPQHF. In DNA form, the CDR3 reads TGTGCCAGCAGCCCGGGGACAGGAATGGGCCAGCCCCAGCATTTT. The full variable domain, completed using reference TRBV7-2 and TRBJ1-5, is GAGVSQSPSNKVTEKGKDVELRCDPISGHTALYWYRQSLGQGLEFLIYFQGNSAPDKSGLPSDRFSAERTGGSVSTLTIQRTQQEDSAVYLCASSPGTGMGQPQHFGDGTRLSIL.

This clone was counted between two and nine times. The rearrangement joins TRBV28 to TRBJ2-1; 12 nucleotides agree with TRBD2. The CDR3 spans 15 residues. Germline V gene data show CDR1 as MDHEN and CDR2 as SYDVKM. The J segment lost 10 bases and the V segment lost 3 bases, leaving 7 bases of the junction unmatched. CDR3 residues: CASSFETSGRREQFF. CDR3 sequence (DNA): TGTGCCAGCAGTTTTGAGACTAGCGGGAGACGAGAGCAGTTCTTC.

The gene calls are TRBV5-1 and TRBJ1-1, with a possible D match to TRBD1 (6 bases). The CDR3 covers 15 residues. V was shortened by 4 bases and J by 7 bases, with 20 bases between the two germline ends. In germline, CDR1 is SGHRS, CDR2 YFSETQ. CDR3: CASSIQGRNDFEAFF. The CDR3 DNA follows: TGCGCCAGCAGCATACAGGGTCGGAATGACTTTGAAGCTTTCTTT.

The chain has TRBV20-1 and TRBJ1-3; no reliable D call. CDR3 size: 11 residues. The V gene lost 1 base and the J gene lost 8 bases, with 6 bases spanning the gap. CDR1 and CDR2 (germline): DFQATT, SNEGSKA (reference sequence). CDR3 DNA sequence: TGCAGTGCTAGAGTATTTGACACCATATATTTT. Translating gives CSARVFDTIYF.

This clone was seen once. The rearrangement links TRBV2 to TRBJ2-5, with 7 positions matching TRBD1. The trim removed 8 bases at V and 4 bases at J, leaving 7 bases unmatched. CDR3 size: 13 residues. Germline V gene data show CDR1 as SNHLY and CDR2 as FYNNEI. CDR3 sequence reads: CASGRQGRETQYF. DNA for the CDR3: TGTGCCAGCGGACGACAGGGAAGAGAGACCCAGTACTTC.

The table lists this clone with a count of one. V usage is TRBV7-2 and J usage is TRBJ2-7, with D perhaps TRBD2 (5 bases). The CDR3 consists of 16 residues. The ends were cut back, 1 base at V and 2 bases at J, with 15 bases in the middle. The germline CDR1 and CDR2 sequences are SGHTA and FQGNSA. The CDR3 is CASSLGIGDGTYEQYF. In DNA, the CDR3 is TGTGCCAGCAGCTTAGGTATCGGAGACGGGACCTACGAGCAGTACTTC.

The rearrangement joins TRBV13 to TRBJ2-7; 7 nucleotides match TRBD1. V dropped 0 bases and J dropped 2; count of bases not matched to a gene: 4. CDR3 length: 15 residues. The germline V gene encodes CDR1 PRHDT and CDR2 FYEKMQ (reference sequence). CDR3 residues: CASSLGGTVTYEQYF. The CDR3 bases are TGTGCCAGCAGCTTAGGAGGGACAGTGACCTACGAGCAGTACTTC.

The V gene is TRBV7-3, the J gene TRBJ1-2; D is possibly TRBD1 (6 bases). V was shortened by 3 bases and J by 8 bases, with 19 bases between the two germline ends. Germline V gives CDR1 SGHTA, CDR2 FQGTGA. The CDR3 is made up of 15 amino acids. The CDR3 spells CASSLGVETGAGYTF. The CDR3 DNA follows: TGTGCCAGCAGCTTGGGAGTGGAGACAGGCGCGGGCTACACCTTC.

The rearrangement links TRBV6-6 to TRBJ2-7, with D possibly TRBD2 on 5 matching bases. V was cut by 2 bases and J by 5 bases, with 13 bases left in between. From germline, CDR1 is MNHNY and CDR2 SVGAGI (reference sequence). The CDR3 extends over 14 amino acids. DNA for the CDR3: TGTGCCAGCAGTTACGCGGGTGGAGTCGACGAGCAGTACTTC. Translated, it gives CASSYAGGVDEQYF.

CDR3 region: CASSLVPWGQTNTEAFF. CDR3 in DNA: TGTGCCAGCAGCTTAGTTCCGTGGGGCCAGACGAACACTGAAGCTTTCTTT. V usage is TRBV7-2 and J usage is TRBJ1-1; D might be TRBD1 (5 bases). CDR1 is SGHTA, CDR2 FQGNSA, per germline. The CDR3 is 17 amino acids. Trimming took 1 base from V and 1 from J, leaving 16 bases between them. The variable domain in full, completed from reference TRBV7-2 and TRBJ1-1, reads GAGVSQSPSNKVTEKGKDVELRCDPISGHTALYWYRQSLGQGLEFLIYFQGNSAPDKSGLPSDRFSAERTGGSVSTLTIQRTQQEDSAVYLCASSLVPWGQTNTEAFFGQGTRLTVV.

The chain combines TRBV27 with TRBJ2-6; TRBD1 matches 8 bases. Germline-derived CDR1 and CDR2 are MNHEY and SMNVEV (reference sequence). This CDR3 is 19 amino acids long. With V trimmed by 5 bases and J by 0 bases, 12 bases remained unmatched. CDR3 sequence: CASSSQIGTGTSGANVLTF. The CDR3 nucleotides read TGTGCCAGCAGTAGTCAGATAGGGACAGGAACCTCTGGGGCCAACGTCCTGACTTTC.

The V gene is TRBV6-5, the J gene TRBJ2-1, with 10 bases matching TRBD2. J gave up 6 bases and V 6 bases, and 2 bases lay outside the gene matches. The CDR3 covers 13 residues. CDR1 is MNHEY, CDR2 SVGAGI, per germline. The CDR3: CASRASGSNEQFF. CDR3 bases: TGTGCCAGCAGGGCTAGCGGGAGCAATGAGCAGTTCTTC.

The CDR3 DNA reads TGTGCCACCAGTGATTCCCCCAGGGATAGTACCATATATTTT. Encoded protein: CATSDSPRDSTIYF. The chain recombines TRBV24-1 with TRBJ1-3; D might be TRBD1 (5 bases). Trimming took off 2 bases at V and 10 bases at J, with 14 bases between the two ends. Per germline, CDR1 KGHDR and CDR2 SFDVKD. The CDR3 consists of 14 residues.

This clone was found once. CDR3 sequence reads: CASSQAGGVNTGELFF. Written as DNA, the CDR3 is TGTGCCAGCAGCCAAGCCGGCGGAGTCAACACCGGGGAGCTGTTTTTT. This chain connects TRBV4-2 to TRBJ2-2; D is undetermined. CDR3 length: 16 residues. With 1 base removed from V and 2 bases from J, the gap between germline ends came to 11 bases. CDR1 and CDR2 from the germline V gene are LGHNA and YNFKEQ.

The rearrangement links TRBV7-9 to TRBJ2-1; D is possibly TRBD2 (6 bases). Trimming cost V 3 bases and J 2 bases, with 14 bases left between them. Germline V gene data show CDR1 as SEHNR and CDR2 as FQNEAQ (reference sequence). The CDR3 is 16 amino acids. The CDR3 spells CASSFRLVRPYNEQFF. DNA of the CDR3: TGTGCCAGCAGCTTCCGACTAGTTAGGCCCTACAATGAGCAGTTCTTC.

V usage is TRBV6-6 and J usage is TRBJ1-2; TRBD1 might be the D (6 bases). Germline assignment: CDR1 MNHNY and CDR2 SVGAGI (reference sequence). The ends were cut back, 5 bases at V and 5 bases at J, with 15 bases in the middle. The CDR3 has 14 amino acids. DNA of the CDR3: TGTGCCAGCAGTCCATCAGGGGAAGAATATGGCTACACCTTC. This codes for CASSPSGEEYGYTF.

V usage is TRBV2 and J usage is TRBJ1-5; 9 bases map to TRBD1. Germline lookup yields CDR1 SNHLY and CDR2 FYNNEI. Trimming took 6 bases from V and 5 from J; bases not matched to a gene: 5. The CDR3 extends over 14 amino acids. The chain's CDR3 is CASSQGQGDQPQHF. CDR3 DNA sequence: TGTGCCAGCAGCCAGGGACAGGGTGATCAGCCCCAGCATTTT.

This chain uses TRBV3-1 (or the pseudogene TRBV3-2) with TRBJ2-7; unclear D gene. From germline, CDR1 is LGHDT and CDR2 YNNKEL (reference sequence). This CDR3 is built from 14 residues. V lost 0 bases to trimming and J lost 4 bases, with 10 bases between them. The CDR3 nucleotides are TGTGCCAGCAGCCAAGATCGACTGAGATACGAGCAGTACTTC. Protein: CASSQDRLRYEQYF.

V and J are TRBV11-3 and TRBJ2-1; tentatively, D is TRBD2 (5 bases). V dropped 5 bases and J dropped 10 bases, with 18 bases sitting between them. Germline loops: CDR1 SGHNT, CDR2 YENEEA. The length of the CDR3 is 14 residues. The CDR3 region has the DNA TGTGCCAGCAGCCCCACCGGAGGAATGCTCGAGCAGTTCTTC. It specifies CASSPTGGMLEQFF.

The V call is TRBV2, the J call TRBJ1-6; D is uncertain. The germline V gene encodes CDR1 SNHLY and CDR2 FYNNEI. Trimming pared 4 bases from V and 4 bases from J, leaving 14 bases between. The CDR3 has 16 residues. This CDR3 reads CASSVNSVVYNSPLHF. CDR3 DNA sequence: TGTGCCAGCAGTGTGAACTCCGTAGTATATAATTCACCCCTCCACTTT.

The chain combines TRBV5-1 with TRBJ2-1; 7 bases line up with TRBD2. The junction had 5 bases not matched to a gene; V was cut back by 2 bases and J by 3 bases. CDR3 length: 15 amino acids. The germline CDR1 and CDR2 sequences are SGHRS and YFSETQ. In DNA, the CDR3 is TGCGCCAGCAGCTTACTAGCGCGCGGCTACAATGAGCAGTTCTTC. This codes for CASSLLARGYNEQFF.

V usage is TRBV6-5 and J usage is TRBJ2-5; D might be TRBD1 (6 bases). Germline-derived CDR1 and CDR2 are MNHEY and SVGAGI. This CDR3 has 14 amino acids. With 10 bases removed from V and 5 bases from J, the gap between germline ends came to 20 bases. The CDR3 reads CATAIRGKRETQYF. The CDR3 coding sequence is TGTGCCACCGCTATAAGGGGGAAGAGGGAGACCCAGTACTTC.